One sample yielded the 5 T cell receptor beta chains listed below, sequenced in a study of blood T cells in healthy people across ages. For the second PCR, which ran for about 6 to 11 cycles, a sample-barcoded 5' primer and a J-beta primer mix were used. In TCRdb, the 5' RACE reads were re-called with MiXCR into one record per CDR3 protein. The sample lists about 840,000 distinct CDR3 sequences, almost 30% occurring once. These same records also appear under a second study, on T cells of mothers and their children.

What was sequenced was blood. All receptors come from a woman between 40 and 50 years old in good health.

This clonotype was seen a handful of times. The chain recombines TRBV5-1 with TRBJ2-5; 8 bases match TRBD2. The junction had 9 bases not matched to a gene; V was cut back by 4 bases and J by 1 base. The CDR3 runs 16 residues. Germline CDR1 is SGHRS and CDR2 is YFSETQ. The CDR3 DNA reads as TGCGCCAGCAGCCCCCGGACGGGGGGGATCCAAGAGACCCAGTACTTC. Residues: CASSPRTGGIQETQYF.

The table lists this clonotype with a few counts. The rearrangement links TRBV20-1 to TRBJ2-1, with D uncertain. Trimming took off 0 bases at V and 15 bases at J, with 12 bases between the two ends. Germline V lookup: CDR1 DFQATT, CDR2 SNEGSKA (reference sequence). The CDR3 is 11 residues long. The CDR3 DNA reads as TGCAGTGCTAGAGATCCGGCAGGTCGGTTCTTC. Protein: CSARDPAGRFF.

V is TRBV4-1 and J is TRBJ1-1; unclear D gene. The V gene lost 4 bases and the J gene lost 0 bases, with 12 bases spanning the gap. This CDR3 comprises 15 residues. Per the germline V gene, CDR1 is MGHRA and CDR2 is YSYEKL. The CDR3 loop is CASSPHRTVNTEAFF. DNA of the CDR3: TGCGCCAGCAGCCCTCATAGGACCGTGAACACTGAAGCTTTCTTT.

This clonotype was picked up a small number of times. The chain joins TRBV5-6 to TRBJ1-5; D ambiguous. The CDR3 is made up of 13 amino acids. Germline-derived CDR1 and CDR2 are SGHDT and YYEEEE. Between the trimmed V and J ends, which lost 0 bases and 8 bases, there was a span of 9 bases. The CDR3 nucleotides are TGTGCCAGCAGCTTGGGGCAGATGAAGCCCCAGCATTTT. This codes for CASSLGQMKPQHF. Complete variable domain (other parts from reference TRBV5-6 and TRBJ1-5): DAGVTQSPTHLIKTRGQQVTLRCSPKSGHDTVSWYQQALGQGPQFIFQYYEEEERQRGNFPDRFSGHQFPNYSSELNVNALLLGDSALYLCASSLGQMKPQHFGDGTRLSIL.

The chain carries TRBV4-1 and TRBJ1-5, with D perhaps TRBD1 (5 bases). The V gene lost 2 bases and the J gene lost 5 bases, with 25 bases spanning the gap. This CDR3 has 19 residues. Germline V gene lookup returns CDR1 MGHRA and CDR2 YSYEKL. Here the CDR3 reads CASSQPASGGKTKDQPQHF. The CDR3 bases are TGCGCCAGCAGCCAACCGGCAAGTGGGGGGAAAACAAAGGATCAGCCCCAGCATTTT.